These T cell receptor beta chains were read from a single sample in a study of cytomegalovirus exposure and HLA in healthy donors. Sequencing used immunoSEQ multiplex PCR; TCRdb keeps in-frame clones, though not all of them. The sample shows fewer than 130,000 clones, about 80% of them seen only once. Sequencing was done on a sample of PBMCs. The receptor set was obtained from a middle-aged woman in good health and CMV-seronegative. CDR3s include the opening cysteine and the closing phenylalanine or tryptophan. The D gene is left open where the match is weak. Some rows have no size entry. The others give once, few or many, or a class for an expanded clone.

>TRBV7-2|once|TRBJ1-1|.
CASSPRSGEYYMNTEAFF
TGTGCCAGCAGCCCCCGATCGGGAGAATACTACATGAACACTGAAGCTTTCTTT
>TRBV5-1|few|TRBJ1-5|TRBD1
CASSPGQGFQPQHF
TGCGCCAGCAGCCCGGGACAGGGGTTTCAGCCCCAGCATTTT
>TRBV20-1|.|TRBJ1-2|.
CSARGGSRRF
TGCAGTGCTAGAGGGGGCTCGAGGCGCTTC
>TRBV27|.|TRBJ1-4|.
CASSLSFQALLNEKLFF
TGTGCCAGCAGTTTATCGTTCCAGGCCCTACTTAATGAAAAACTGTTTTTT
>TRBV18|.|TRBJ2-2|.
CASSPANTGELFF
TGTGCCAGCTCACCCGCGAACACCGGGGAGCTGTTTTTT
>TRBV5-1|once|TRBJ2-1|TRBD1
CASSSTGDAYNEQFF
TGCGCCAGCAGCTCGACAGGGGACGCCTACAATGAGCAGTTCTTC
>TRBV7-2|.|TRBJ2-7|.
CASSFRLPGDEQYF
TGTGCCAGCAGCTTTCGTCTACCCGGGGACGAGCAGTACTTC
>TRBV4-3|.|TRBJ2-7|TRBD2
CASSQETKREDEQYF
TGCGCCAGCAGCCAAGAGACGAAGCGGGAGGACGAGCAGTACTTC
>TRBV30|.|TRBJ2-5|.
CAWSVKGVKTQYF
TGTGCCTGGAGTGTAAAGGGGGTAAAGACCCAGTACTTC
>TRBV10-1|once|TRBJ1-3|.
CASSETTGISGNTIYF
TGCGCCAGCAGTGAGACTACAGGGATCTCTGGAAACACCATATATTTT
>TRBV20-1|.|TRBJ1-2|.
CSAAQHYGYTF
TGCAGTGCAGCACAGCACTATGGCTACACCTTC
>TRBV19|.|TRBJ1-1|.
CASSIRRDSEAFF
TGTGCCAGTAGTATAAGAAGGGACTCTGAAGCTTTCTTT
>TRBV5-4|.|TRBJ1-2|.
CASSLAQGGLYGYTF
TGTGCCAGCAGCTTGGCACAGGGTGGGCTCTATGGCTACACCTTC
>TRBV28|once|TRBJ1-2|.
CASSLPLYGYTF
TGTGCCAGCAGTTTACCCTTATATGGCTACACCTTC
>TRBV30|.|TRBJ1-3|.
CAWTRAGNTIYF
TGTGCCTGGACGCGTGCTGGAAACACCATATATTTT
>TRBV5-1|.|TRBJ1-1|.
CASSLSQGLTEAFF
TGCGCCAGCAGCTTGTCACAGGGCCTCACTGAAGCTTTCTTT
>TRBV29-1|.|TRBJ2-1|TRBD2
CSCGGLAGVLEQFF
TGCAGCTGTGGCGGGCTAGCGGGAGTCCTTGAGCAGTTCTTC
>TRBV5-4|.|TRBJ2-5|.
CASSLESSYQETQYF
TGTGCCAGCAGCTTAGAGAGCTCGTACCAAGAGACCCAGTACTTC
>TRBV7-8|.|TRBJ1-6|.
CASSLFGGRNSPLHF
TGTGCCAGCAGCTTATTCGGCGGAAGGAATTCACCCCTCCACTTT
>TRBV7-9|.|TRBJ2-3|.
CASSNPRGDTQYF
TGTGCCAGCAGCAACCCGCGGGGAGATACGCAGTATTTT
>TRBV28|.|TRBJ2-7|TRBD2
CASSFHGTSGLYEQYF
TGTGCCAGCAGTTTTCACGGGACTAGCGGGCTCTACGAGCAGTACTTC
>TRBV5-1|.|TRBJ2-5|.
CASSLGHSNPQETQYF
TGCGCCAGCAGCTTGGGGCACAGCAATCCACAAGAGACCCAGTACTTC
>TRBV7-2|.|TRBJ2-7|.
CASSSRDISYEQYF
TGTGCCAGCAGCTCCCGGGACATTTCCTACGAGCAGTACTTC
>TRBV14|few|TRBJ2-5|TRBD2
CASSQEWYSGRFQETQYF
TGTGCCAGCAGCCAAGAATGGTACAGCGGGAGGTTCCAAGAGACCCAGTACTTC
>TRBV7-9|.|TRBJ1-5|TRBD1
CAISPDRVGPQHF
TGTGCCATCAGCCCCGACAGGGTTGGTCCCCAGCATTTT
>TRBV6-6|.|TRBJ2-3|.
CASSYSSRTPTDTQYF
TGTGCCAGCAGTTACTCGTCCAGGACACCTACAGATACGCAGTATTTT
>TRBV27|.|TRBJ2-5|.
CASSFVDSPQETQYF
TGTGCCAGCAGTTTTGTTGACAGCCCGCAAGAGACCCAGTACTTC